This entry lists 18 T cell receptor beta chains sequenced from one sample in a study of blood T cells in healthy people across ages. The use of a sample-barcoded 5' primer and a J-beta primer mix characterized a second PCR of about 6 to 12 cycles. Each CDR3 protein gets one entry after TCRdb re-called the 5' RACE reads with MiXCR. The sample lists 600,000 to 650,000 distinct CDR3 sequences; 58% were seen once. Sequencing was done on a sample of blood. The source is a man in his 60s in good health.

The V gene is TRBV20-1, the J gene TRBJ2-4, with D tentatively TRBD1 (5 bases). Germline V lookup: CDR1 DFQATT, CDR2 SNEGSKA (reference sequence). CDR3 length: 17 amino acids. V lost 2 bases and J 3 bases, leaving 20 bases between the germline ends. CDR3 region: CSARPTHPAGNKNIQYF. DNA for the CDR3: TGCAGTGCTAGACCAACCCACCCCGCAGGGAACAAAAACATTCAGTACTTC.

The chain joins TRBV11-2 to TRBJ2-1; D may correspond to TRBD1 or TRBD2 (5 bases each). CDR1 is SGHAT, CDR2 FQNNGV, per germline. This CDR3 has 16 amino acids. Trimming cost V 1 base and J 3 bases, with 13 bases left between them. The DNA of the CDR3 is TGTGCCAGCAGCTTAGGAGTCGGGGCGATCTACAATGAGCAGTTCTTC. Amino acid sequence: CASSLGVGAIYNEQFF.

The chain is built from TRBV3-1 and TRBJ2-3, with D perhaps TRBD2 (6 bases). Germline loops: CDR1 LGHDT, CDR2 YNNKEL (reference sequence). V was clipped by 7 bases and J by 1 base, with 9 bases between them. The CDR3 runs to 13 residues. The CDR3 sequence is CASTPGGTDTQYF. The DNA of the CDR3 is TGTGCCAGCACACCGGGGGGCACAGATACGCAGTATTTT.

Only a few counts were recorded for this clonotype. V and J are TRBV2 and TRBJ1-2, with D maybe TRBD1 (5 bases). Germline CDR1 is SNHLY and CDR2 is FYNNEI. The CDR3 is 12 residues long. V lost 4 bases to trimming and J lost 8 bases, with 11 bases between them. CDR3 in amino acids: CASSGIGGGYTF. Written as DNA, the CDR3 is TGTGCCAGCAGTGGTATTGGGGGAGGCTACACCTTC.

The J gene is TRBJ2-7, the V gene TRBV28; 7 bases line up with TRBD1. The CDR3 runs 15 residues. With 4 bases clipped from V and 8 bases from J, the junction kept 14 bases outside the gene matches. Looked up from germline, CDR1 is MDHEN and CDR2 is SYDVKM. The CDR3 DNA follows: TGTGCCAGCAGTTCCATCGGGACAGAGGGATATAAGCAGTACTTC. The encoded protein is CASSSIGTEGYKQYF.

The chain employs TRBV11-2 and TRBJ2-5; a possible D gene is TRBD1 (6 bases). The J call may be incorrect, as the DNA end agrees better with TRBJ2-7. The CDR3 sequence is 14 residues long. CDR1 is SGHAT, CDR2 FQNNGV, per germline. CDR3 loop: CASSSGTFSYEQYF. The CDR3 nucleotides read TGTGCCAGCAGCTCGGGGACATTCTCCTACGAGCAGTACTTC.

The V call is TRBV20-1, the J call TRBJ2-3; D is perhaps TRBD1 (5 bases). Germline CDR1 DFQATT, CDR2 SNEGSKA (reference sequence). The CDR3 consists of 15 residues. V was pared by 2 bases and J by 10 bases, with 22 bases between. In DNA form, the CDR3 reads TGCAGTGCTAGACCTAGGGGCCACCCAAGTTCGCCGCAGTATTTT. As protein: CSARPRGHPSSPQYF.

The chain is built from TRBV20-1 and TRBJ2-1; 7 nucleotides agree with TRBD1. In germline, CDR1 is DFQATT, CDR2 SNEGSKA (reference sequence). This CDR3 region has 16 residues. The ends lost 4 bases at V and 5 bases at J; junction bases unmatched: 14. The chain's CDR3 is CSANILGGRVNNEQFF. The CDR3, as DNA: TGCAGTGCTAACATTCTAGGGGGCCGGGTAAACAATGAGCAGTTCTTC.

The gene calls are TRBV5-1 and TRBJ2-2; tentative D call: TRBD1 (5 bases). The V gene's germline CDR1 is SGHRS and CDR2 YFSETQ. The CDR3 runs to 14 residues. V lost 4 bases, J lost 5 bases, and 12 bases lay in between. This CDR3 reads CASSPGAATGELFF. CDR3 nucleotide sequence: TGCGCCAGCAGCCCTGGGGCGGCGACCGGGGAGCTGTTTTTT.

V usage is TRBV3-1 and J usage is TRBJ1-4; D unresolved. Trimming took 4 bases from V and 11 from J, leaving 14 bases between them. The CDR3 covers 13 residues. CDR1 is LGHDT and CDR2 is YNNKEL in the germline V gene (reference sequence). CDR3 in amino acids: CASSPSREGKLFF. The CDR3 nucleotides are TGTGCCAGCAGCCCCAGTAGGGAAGGGAAACTGTTTTTT.

This rearrangement joins TRBV6-1 to TRBJ2-1; 13 bases line up with TRBD2. This CDR3 comprises 17 residues. The germline gives CDR1 MNHNS, CDR2 SASEGT. Trimming took 7 bases from V and 0 from J; bases not matched to a gene: 6. CDR3 coding DNA: TGTGCCAGCACCCGACTAGCGGGGGGCCTCTCCTACAATGAGCAGTTCTTC. It yields the protein CASTRLAGGLSYNEQFF.

This clonotype turned up a few times. This sequence joins TRBV29-1 and TRBJ2-6, with D possibly being TRBD2 (7 bases). Per germline, CDR1 SQVTM and CDR2 ANQGSEA. The CDR3 is made up of 16 amino acids. Trimming took off 7 bases at V and 2 bases at J, with 18 bases between the two ends. CDR3 nucleotide sequence: TGCAGCGCGACTCACGTGGGGGGGCCTGGGGCCAACGTCCTGACTTTC. Residues: CSATHVGGPGANVLTF.

This chain links TRBV12-3 or TRBV12-4 with TRBJ2-7; D uncertain. The CDR3 is 12 amino acids. With 3 bases removed from V and 5 bases from J, the gap between germline ends came to 8 bases. The CDR3 region has the DNA TGTGCCAGCAGTTTGGCTCGCCACGAGCAGTACTTC. This gives the protein CASSLARHEQYF.

J is TRBJ2-1 and V is TRBV20-1, with D possibly matching TRBD2 (7 bases). TRBJ2-7 matches the DNA end more closely, so the J call is doubtful. Germline CDR1 reads DFQATT; CDR2 reads SNEGSKA (reference sequence). The CDR3 consists of 12 residues. The CDR3 sequence is CSVGEGAYEQYF. The CDR3 DNA follows: TGCAGTGTGGGGGAGGGGGCCTACGAGCAGTACTTC.

The chain has TRBV10-3 and TRBJ1-2; 11 bases agree with TRBD1. There are 16 residues in the CDR3. From germline, CDR1 is ENHRY and CDR2 SYGVKD. V lost 6 bases, J lost 4 bases, and 10 bases stayed unmatched. In nucleotides, the CDR3 is TGTGCCATCAGGCCCAGCTCCGGGACAGGGGGCTATGGCTACACCTTC. Encoded protein: CAIRPSSGTGGYGYTF.

The chain employs TRBV3-1 and TRBJ2-1, with a possible D match to TRBD1 (6 bases). V gave up 0 bases and J gave up 6 bases, with 15 bases separating them. CDR3 length: 16 residues. Germline V gene lookup returns CDR1 LGHDT and CDR2 YNNKEL (reference sequence). The CDR3 region is CASSQDPATGSNEQFF. The CDR3 bases are TGTGCCAGCAGCCAAGATCCCGCGACAGGCTCCAATGAGCAGTTCTTC.

The V call is TRBV4-1, the J call TRBJ1-6; 8 nucleotides agree with TRBD1. Germline V gene lookup returns CDR1 MGHRA and CDR2 YSYEKL. The V segment lost 2 bases and the J segment 9 bases; nucleotides outside the gene matches: 6. The CDR3 is made up of 15 amino acids. The CDR3 bases are TGCGCCAGCAGCCAACAGGGGGCCCCAATTTCACCCCTCCACTTT. Encoded protein: CASSQQGAPISPLHF.

V gene TRBV3-1 combines with J gene TRBJ1-1; D may be TRBD1 (5 bases). CDR3 size: 16 residues. Germline assignment: CDR1 LGHDT and CDR2 YNNKEL (reference sequence). The V and J ends lost 1 base and 5 bases respectively, with 17 bases between them. The chain's CDR3 is CASSQGVWGMQTEAFF. The CDR3 nucleotides are TGTGCCAGCAGCCAAGGAGTATGGGGGATGCAGACTGAAGCTTTCTTT.